This T cell receptor (beta chain) was sequenced during a study of blood T cell repertoires in COVID-19. About the study: The origin of the acute and convalescent COVID-19 samples was the United States, Italy and Spain. PBMCs, B-cell-depleted T cells, or T cells provided the cDNA or gDNA that made up the material.

Details on this clone: One end of the junction varies from germline; a read error may be responsible.

In the authors' methods: Reference gene primers were amplified, and this amplification served to estimate nucleated cell counts. Sequencing used immunoSEQ multiplex PCR; TCRdb keeps in-frame clones, though not all of them. That table furnishes V, J and clone size, whereas the DNA furnished D and trimming. The sample lists 55,000 to 70,000 clones, about 87% seen once, with about 7% in the top ten. The receptor was isolated from a man aged 55 to 69 with active or convalescent COVID-19. Input material: peripheral blood.

The CDR3 region has the DNA TGCAGCGTGGGGCGGACGACGGACACCCGAACCGTATTT. This codes for CSVGRTTDTRTVF. The rearrangement joins TRBV29-1 to TRBJ1-1, with D possibly TRBD1 on 5 matching bases. Germline assignment: CDR1 SQVTM and CDR2 ANQGSEA. This CDR3 comprises 13 residues. Filled out from reference TRBV29-1 and TRBJ1-1, the complete variable domain reads SAVISQKPSRDICQRGTSLTIQCQVDSQVTMMFWYRQQPGQSLTLIATANQGSEATYESGFVIDKFPISRPNLTFSTLTVSNMSPEDSSIYLCSVGRTTDTRTVFGQGTRLTVV.